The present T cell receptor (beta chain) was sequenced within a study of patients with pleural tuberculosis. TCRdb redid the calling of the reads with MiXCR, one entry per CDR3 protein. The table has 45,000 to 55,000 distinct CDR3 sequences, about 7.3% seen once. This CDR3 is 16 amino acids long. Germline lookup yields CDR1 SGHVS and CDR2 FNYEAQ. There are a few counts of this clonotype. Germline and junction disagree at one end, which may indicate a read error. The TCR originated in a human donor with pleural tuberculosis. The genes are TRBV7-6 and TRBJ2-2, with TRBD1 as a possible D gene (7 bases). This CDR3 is CASSPAGTVNTGELFF. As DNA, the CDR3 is TGTGCTAGCAGCCCGGCGGGGACAGTGAACACCGGGGAGCTGTTTTTT.